This T cell receptor beta chain comes out of a study of Ad26.COV2.S vaccination and SARS-CoV-2 variants. Treatment meaning: roughly 20 received Ad26.COV2.S at low or high dose, single or two shots; 5 received placebo; per-sample allocation not given. After the first vaccine or placebo injection, samples were drawn on day 63. Trimming left V 7 bases short and J 2 bases short, with 17 bases between. Looked up from germline, CDR1 is SEHNR and CDR2 is FQNEAQ (reference sequence). The CDR3 totals 16 residues. This clone has more than one count but fewer than ten. TCRdb's copy holds only in-frame clones and misses some; the assay was immunoSEQ multiplex PCR. The data hold under 550,000 clones, with 85% to 90% observed a single time.

Sequencing used peripheral blood, obtained in a trial of Ad26.COV2.S vaccine versus placebo. The chain employs TRBV7-9 and TRBJ2-2, with a possible D match to TRBD2 (7 bases). This sequence originates from a person between 18 and 60 years old who received the Ad26.COV2.S COVID-19 vaccine or a placebo. CDR3 in amino acids: CASNLRGARNTGELFF. CDR3 nucleotides: TGTGCCAGCAATCTTCGGGGGGCCCGAAACACCGGGGAGCTGTTTTTT.